What follows are 21 T cell receptor beta chains derived from one specimen sequenced in a study of post-analysis software for immune sequencing data. Their target antigens are unknown. Presence of unique molecular identifiers characterized the TCR beta cDNA libraries. TCRdb itself ran the PCR reads through MiXCR, one entry per CDR3 protein. The repertoire holds about 770,000 distinct CDR3 sequences, under 60% seen once, with 4.9% in the top ten. General observations from the study: About five TRBV segments (TRBV5-6, TRBV5-1 and TRBV20-1 among them) occurred more frequently in patients than in controls.

Sequences were obtained from blood. Receptor source: a girl under 18 with multiple sclerosis.

V and J are TRBV15 and TRBJ2-7; D not certain. V gave up 0 bases and J gave up 6 bases, with 6 bases separating them. In germline, CDR1 is LNHNV, CDR2 YYDKDF (reference sequence). The CDR3 loop spans 12 amino acids. The CDR3: CATSRDYSEQYF. In nucleotides, the CDR3 is TGTGCCACCAGCAGAGATTACTCCGAGCAGTACTTC.

This clonotype has a handful of counts. CDR3 nucleotides: TGTGCCATCAGCGATGGGTCCTACGAGCAGTACTTC. As protein: CAISDGSYEQYF. The gene calls are TRBV10-3 and TRBJ2-7, with D unresolved. CDR3 length: 12 residues. CDR1 and CDR2 (germline): ENHRY, SYGVKD. Trimming left V 6 bases short and J 1 base short, with 7 bases between.

The CDR3 sequence: CASSGTGGPYNEQFF. CDR3 nucleotides: TGTGCCAGCAGTGGGACAGGGGGCCCCTACAATGAGCAGTTCTTC. The V gene is TRBV25-1, the J gene TRBJ2-1; the match to TRBD1 covers 11 bases. CDR1 MGHDK and CDR2 SYGVNS come from the germline V gene. The ends lost 4 bases at V and 2 bases at J; junction bases unmatched: 1. There are 15 residues in the CDR3.

The rearrangement joins TRBV20-1 to TRBJ2-3; D assignment may be TRBD1 or TRBD2 (6 bases each). CDR3 length: 14 amino acids. Looked up from germline, CDR1 is DFQATT and CDR2 is SNEGSKA (reference sequence). With 3 bases removed from V and 3 bases from J, the gap between germline ends came to 13 bases. CDR3 sequence reads: CSASEDSGTDTQYF. CDR3 sequence (DNA): TGCAGTGCTAGTGAGGACAGCGGGACAGATACGCAGTATTTT.

This clonotype was detected only a few times. The chain employs TRBV4-2 and TRBJ2-7; 9 bases agree with TRBD2. The germline V gene encodes CDR1 LGHNA and CDR2 YNFKEQ. After removal of 1 base from V and 2 bases from J, the junction contained 6 bases not matched to a gene. CDR3 length equals 16 residues. In nucleotides, the CDR3 is TGTGCCAGCAGCCAAGTGGTAGCTAGCGGGACCTACGAGCAGTACTTC. It yields the protein CASSQVVASGTYEQYF.

This clonotype was recorded many times. V usage is TRBV7-3 and J usage is TRBJ2-1; 7 nucleotides match TRBD1. Per germline, CDR1 SGHTA and CDR2 FQGTGA. V shed 8 bases and J 4 bases; nucleotides not matched to a gene: 8. The CDR3 is 14 amino acids. As DNA, the CDR3 is TGTGCCAGCGCCAAGGGGGCAGGGTACAATGAGCAGTTCTTC. Its protein is CASAKGAGYNEQFF.

The chain is built from TRBV4-3 and TRBJ2-6, with 7 bases that match TRBD2. CDR3 size: 19 residues. Germline assignment: CDR1 LGHNA and CDR2 YSLEER. With V trimmed by 5 bases and J by 0 bases, 13 bases remained unmatched. Here the CDR3 DNA reads TGCGCCAGCAGCGAAACGCTAGCGGAACCTAACTCTGGGGCCAACGTCCTGACTTTC. Residues: CASSETLAEPNSGANVLTF.

The chain recombines TRBV25-1 with TRBJ2-7; TRBD2 aligns across 10 bases. The germline CDR1 and CDR2 sequences are MGHDK and SYGVNS. V dropped 1 base and J dropped 5; count of bases not matched to a gene: 5. This CDR3 comprises 15 residues. Here the CDR3 reads CASSELASGRDEQYF. CDR3 bases: TGTGCCAGCAGTGAATTGGCTAGCGGGAGAGACGAGCAGTACTTC.

This clonotype was seen a handful of times. The chain uses TRBV12-5 and TRBJ1-2; 8 bases map to TRBD1. Looked up from germline, CDR1 is LGHNT and CDR2 is FRNRAP. Trimming removed 1 base from V and 2 bases from J; junction bases left unmatched: 3. This CDR3 has 15 residues. The CDR3 here is CASGLETGANYGYTF. The DNA for the CDR3 is TGTGCTAGTGGTTTGGAGACAGGGGCCAACTATGGCTACACCTTC.

CDR3 protein: CSAPDLRDTEAFF. For the CDR3, the DNA is TGCAGTGCCCCGGACCTCAGGGACACTGAAGCTTTCTTT. J is TRBJ1-1 and V is TRBV20-1; tentative D call: TRBD1 (5 bases). The V gene lost 6 bases and the J gene lost 3 bases, with 14 bases spanning the gap. Germline V gene lookup returns CDR1 DFQATT and CDR2 SNEGSKA (reference sequence). The CDR3 contains 13 residues.

This clonotype was observed a few times. The chain uses TRBV20-1 and TRBJ2-7; 8 bases align to TRBD2. There are 13 residues in the CDR3. J gave up 2 bases and V 1 base, and 1 base lay outside the gene matches. CDR1 and CDR2 (germline): DFQATT, SNEGSKA (reference sequence). In DNA, the CDR3 is TGCAGTGCTAGAGCGGGGGGGACCTACGAGCAGTACTTC. Its protein product is CSARAGGTYEQYF.

The chain uses TRBV20-1 and TRBJ1-4, with TRBD1 as a possible D gene (6 bases). Trimming removed 3 bases from V and 4 bases from J, with 9 bases in between. This CDR3 comprises 13 residues. Germline CDR1 DFQATT, CDR2 SNEGSKA (reference sequence). The CDR3 region is CSASGQYNEKLFF. The CDR3 region has the DNA TGCAGTGCTAGTGGACAGTATAATGAAAAACTGTTTTTT.

The V gene is TRBV12-3 or TRBV12-4, the J gene TRBJ2-1, with D tentatively TRBD2 (6 bases). Trimming removed 5 bases at V and 2 bases at J, with 13 bases between. CDR3 length: 15 amino acids. CDR3 in DNA: TGTGCCAGCAGTCAATCCGGGAGCCCCTACAATGAGCAGTTCTTC. This sequence encodes CASSQSGSPYNEQFF.

This sequence joins TRBV28 and TRBJ2-3; TRBD2 agrees at 13 bases. The CDR3 is 19 residues long. Germline-derived CDR1 and CDR2 are MDHEN and SYDVKM. The V gene end was trimmed by 8 bases and the J gene end by 5 bases; junction bases not matched to a gene: 19. In DNA form, the CDR3 reads TGTGCCAGCTCCTCGCGGAGTTGGACTAGCGGGAGTTTTCGAGATACGCAGTATTTT. The encoded protein is CASSSRSWTSGSFRDTQYF.

The rearrangement uses TRBV12-3 or TRBV12-4 and TRBJ1-4; no definite D call. The CDR3 consists of 15 residues. The germline V and J ends were trimmed by 5 bases and 4 bases, with 14 bases remaining between them. The CDR3 DNA sequence: TGTGCCAGCAGTCCGACCGGGTCCCATAATGAAAAACTGTTTTTT. Translation: CASSPTGSHNEKLFF.

The chain employs TRBV12-3 or TRBV12-4 and TRBJ2-7, with D hard to call. Trimming removed 6 bases from V and 5 bases from J, with 14 bases in between. CDR3 length: 13 residues. In DNA, the CDR3 is TGTGCCAGCAGCCGAGGTGAGCCCCACGAGCAGTACTTC. Translation: CASSRGEPHEQYF.

V and J are TRBV7-2 and TRBJ2-3; the match to TRBD2 covers 10 bases. V lost 1 base to trimming and J lost 5 bases; unmatched junction nucleotides: 12. Germline CDR1 is SGHTA and CDR2 is FQGNSA. The CDR3 has 18 residues. CDR3: CASSLELAGGDLLDTQYF. The CDR3 DNA reads as TGTGCCAGCAGCTTAGAGTTAGCGGGAGGCGACCTGTTAGATACGCAGTATTTT. Full variable domain (missing parts from reference TRBV7-2 and TRBJ2-3): GAGVSQSPSNKVTEKGKDVELRCDPISGHTALYWYRQSLGQGLEFLIYFQGNSAPDKSGLPSDRFSAERTGGSVSTLTIQRTQQEDSAVYLCASSLELAGGDLLDTQYFGPGTRLTVL.

The rearrangement uses TRBV5-1 and TRBJ2-1, with 11 bases aligning to TRBD1. The CDR3 length is 15 residues. J lost 9 bases, V lost 4 bases, and 9 bases had no gene match. From germline, CDR1 is SGHRS and CDR2 YFSETQ. Here the CDR3 DNA reads TGCGCCAGCAGCCTCGGGACAGGGGGGGGAGGTGAGCAGTTCTTC. It translates to CASSLGTGGGGEQFF.

Details on this clonotype: A read error may account for a junction end that differs from germline. V is TRBV12-3 or TRBV12-4 and J is TRBJ2-3; 8 bases agree with TRBD2. CDR3 size: 16 residues. CDR3 nucleotides: TGTGCCAGCAGTCCCTTGACTAGCGCCAGCACAGATGCGCAGTATTTT. It yields the protein CASSPLTSASTDAQYF.

This clonotype turned up a few times. The chain employs TRBV12-3 or TRBV12-4 and TRBJ2-4; possible D gene TRBD2, 6 bases. CDR3 size: 15 residues. V was cut by 1 base and J by 8 bases, with 15 bases left in between. CDR3 in DNA: TGTGCCAGCAGTTTAGATGGGACTCCCGGGGACATTCAGTACTTC. Protein sequence: CASSLDGTPGDIQYF.

This chain connects TRBV15 to TRBJ1-2; no reliable D call. This CDR3 is 14 amino acids long. Germline CDR1 reads LNHNV; CDR2 reads YYDKDF (reference sequence). Between the trimmed V and J ends, which lost 5 bases and 7 bases, there was a span of 17 bases. CDR3 sequence reads: CATSPGLHAGGYTF. CDR3 coding DNA: TGTGCCACCAGCCCCGGGCTCCACGCGGGTGGCTACACCTTC.